The 28 T cell receptor beta chains below all came from one sample that was sequenced in a study of cytomegalovirus exposure and HLA in healthy donors. PCR involved 60 Vbeta and 13 Jbeta primers. Profiling relied on immunoSEQ multiplex PCR, and the TCRdb table lists in-frame clones only, not all of them. The profile shows about 190,000 clones, more than 75% of them singletons. Sequencing was done on a sample of PBMCs. These receptors came from a woman in her forties or fifties in good health and CMV-seropositive.

The V call is TRBV11-2, the J call TRBJ1-3, with 11 positions matching TRBD1. This CDR3 has 16 residues. Germline V gene sequence: CDR1 SGHAT, CDR2 FQNNGV. Unmatched junction bases numbered 4, after V lost 5 bases and J lost 1 base. The CDR3 DNA reads as TGTGCCAGCAGCCCCGGACAGGGGGCGTCTGGAAACACCATATATTTT. Its translation is CASSPGQGASGNTIYF.

The rearrangement joins TRBV18 to TRBJ1-3; D ambiguous. This CDR3 has 15 residues. CDR1 and CDR2 from the germline V gene are KGHSH and LQKENI. V lost 3 bases, J lost 1 base, and 10 bases lay in between. CDR3 coding DNA: TGTGCCAGCTCACCGAGGTCTTCTTCTGGAAACACCATATATTTT. This encodes CASSPRSSSGNTIYF.

The chain is built from TRBV13 and TRBJ2-7; maybe TRBD1 (6 bases). Germline-derived CDR1 and CDR2 are PRHDT and FYEKMQ (reference sequence). CDR3 length: 14 residues. The V and J ends lost 5 bases and 1 base respectively, with 12 bases between them. CDR3 loop: CASSPGDGSYEQYF. In DNA, the CDR3 is TGTGCCAGCAGCCCAGGGGACGGGTCCTACGAGCAGTACTTC.

CDR3 in amino acids: CASSIKTGSYEQYF. Here the CDR3 DNA reads TGTGCCAGTAGTATTAAAACAGGGTCCTACGAGCAGTACTTC. The rearrangement joins TRBV19 to TRBJ2-7, with D tentatively TRBD1 (6 bases). V was pared by 3 bases and J by 1 base, with 10 bases between. Germline CDR1 and CDR2: LNHDA and SQIVND (reference sequence). The CDR3 totals 14 residues.

There are a few counts of this clone. This rearrangement joins TRBV6-5 to TRBJ2-5; 9 nucleotides match TRBD1. The CDR3 runs to 15 residues. Germline V gene lookup returns CDR1 MNHEY and CDR2 SVGAGI. The trim removed 6 bases at V and 4 bases at J, leaving 9 bases unmatched. CDR3 amino acids: CASRLGQGPGETQYF. The DNA for the CDR3 is TGTGCCAGCAGACTGGGACAGGGACCGGGAGAGACCCAGTACTTC.

J is TRBJ1-1 and V is TRBV5-1; D may be TRBD1 (5 bases). Trimming removed 5 bases at V and 4 bases at J, with 18 bases between. The CDR3 is 15 residues long. Germline CDR1 reads SGHRS; CDR2 reads YFSETQ. The CDR3 region is CASRAVGSQGTEAFF. The CDR3 DNA reads as TGCGCCAGCAGGGCCGTCGGAAGCCAGGGCACTGAAGCTTTCTTT.

This rearrangement joins TRBV6-4 to TRBJ1-1; no reliable D call. V shed 5 bases and J shed 5 bases, with 15 bases lying between them. This CDR3 is built from 14 residues. Germline V gene data show CDR1 as MRHNA and CDR2 as SNTAGT. The CDR3 nucleotides are TGTGCCAGCAGTTCGCGATACCTCGAAACTGAAGCTTTCTTT. Amino acids: CASSSRYLETEAFF.

The chain couples TRBV6-6 to TRBJ1-1; 10 bases agree with TRBD1. The V gene end was trimmed by 5 bases and the J gene end by 4 bases; junction bases not matched to a gene: 7. CDR1 and CDR2 from the germline V gene are MNHNY and SVGAGI (reference sequence). The CDR3 is made up of 15 amino acids. The CDR3 sequence is CASSDPGQGITEAFF. CDR3 nucleotide sequence: TGTGCCAGCAGTGACCCGGGACAGGGGATCACTGAAGCTTTCTTT.

The CDR3 DNA is TGTGCCAGCCAGGACAGCTACGGTGAAAAACTGTTTTTT. Encoded protein: CASQDSYGEKLFF. This sequence joins TRBV25-1 and TRBJ1-4, with D possibly TRBD1 on 6 matching bases. This CDR3 region has 13 residues. The germline V and J ends were trimmed by 8 bases and 7 bases, with 14 bases remaining between them. Germline V CDR1 and CDR2: MGHDK, SYGVNS.

This clone was counted once. The DNA for the CDR3 is TGTGCCAGCAGCTTGGGGCCAGGGTTCTATGGCTACACCTTC. Translated: CASSLGPGFYGYTF. This rearrangement joins TRBV7-2 to TRBJ1-2, with D tentatively TRBD1 (5 bases). V lost 3 bases, J lost 4 bases, and 12 bases lay in between. The CDR3 loop spans 14 amino acids. Germline-derived CDR1 and CDR2 are SGHTA and FQGNSA.

V gene TRBV15 combines with J gene TRBJ2-3; the match to TRBD1 covers 8 bases. This CDR3 spans 22 amino acids. CDR1 is LNHNV and CDR2 is YYDKDF in the germline V gene (reference sequence). V was clipped by 0 bases and J by 2 bases; unmatched bases: 22. The DNA for the CDR3 is TGTGCCACCAGCAGAGAGTGCCAGGGGGCCACATCTTGGGACTTCCCCACAGATACGCAGTATTTT. Protein product: CATSRECQGATSWDFPTDTQYF. Variable domain in full (rest from reference TRBV15 and TRBJ2-3): DAMVIQNPRYQVTQFGKPVTLSCSQTLNHNVMYWYQQKSSQAPKLLFHYYDKDFNNEADTPDNFQSRRPNTSFCFLDIRSPGLGDTAMYLCATSRECQGATSWDFPTDTQYFGPGTRLTVL.

This clone was observed once. This chain connects TRBV11-1 to TRBJ2-3, with D unclear. Trimming stripped 4 bases from V and 2 bases from J, with 7 bases between. This CDR3 spans 13 amino acids. The germline V gene has CDR1 SGHAT and CDR2 FQDESV (reference sequence). The CDR3 is CASSYAYTDTQYF. Written as DNA, the CDR3 is TGTGCCAGCAGCTACGCCTACACAGATACGCAGTATTTT.

The V gene is TRBV7-6, the J gene TRBJ2-3; weak D call: TRBD2 (6 bases). The CDR3 runs to 16 residues. Germline-derived CDR1 and CDR2 are SGHVS and FNYEAQ. The ends were cut back, 2 bases at V and 6 bases at J, with 18 bases in the middle. The CDR3: CASSLFRGLGYDTQYF. CDR3 DNA: TGTGCCAGCAGCTTATTTCGGGGGTTAGGGTACGATACGCAGTATTTT.

The CDR3 loop is CASVQGLTEAFF. As DNA, the CDR3 is TGTGCCAGTGTACAGGGTTTGACTGAAGCTTTCTTT. The rearrangement joins TRBV19 to TRBJ1-1; a possible D gene is TRBD1 (6 bases). V lost 8 bases, J lost 5 bases, and 12 bases lay in between. This CDR3 has 12 amino acids. Germline CDR1 is LNHDA and CDR2 is SQIVND (reference sequence). The complete variable domain, with remaining parts taken from reference TRBV19 and TRBJ1-1, reads DGGITQSPKYLFRKEGQNVTLSCEQNLNHDAMYWYRQDPGQGLRLIYYSQIVNDFQKGDIAEGYSVSREKKESFPLTVTSAQKNPTAFYLCASVQGLTEAFFGQGTRLTVV.

CDR3 residues: CASSPPTSGAQETQYF. In DNA, the CDR3 is TGTGCCAGCAGCCCCCCGACTAGCGGGGCCCAAGAGACCCAGTACTTC. This chain connects TRBV7-9 to TRBJ2-5, with 11 bases that match TRBD2. Per germline, CDR1 SEHNR and CDR2 FQNEAQ (reference sequence). The junction had 6 bases not matched to a gene; V was cut back by 5 bases and J by 1 base. The CDR3 runs 16 residues.

The rearrangement links TRBV6-1 to TRBJ2-7; TRBD1 matches at 7 bases. The CDR3 is made up of 15 amino acids. Germline loops: CDR1 MNHNS, CDR2 SASEGT. V trimming: 1 base; J trimming: 2 bases; junction bases outside the gene matches: 5. For the CDR3, the DNA is TGTGCCAGCAGTGAAGAAGGGGGCAGAACCTACGAGCAGTACTTC. Its protein product is CASSEEGGRTYEQYF.

CDR3 bases: TGTGCCAGCAGTTTAGTGGGGGCAAGCACAGATACGCAGTATTTT. As protein: CASSLVGASTDTQYF. This sequence joins TRBV27 and TRBJ2-3, with D possibly being TRBD1 (6 bases). The CDR3 loop spans 15 amino acids. Germline-derived CDR1 and CDR2 are MNHEY and SMNVEV (reference sequence). With 2 bases removed from V and 0 bases from J, the gap between germline ends came to 9 bases.

The V and J genes are TRBV6-1 and TRBJ2-7; 8 positions agree with TRBD2. The CDR3 consists of 14 residues. After removal of 11 bases from V and 3 bases from J, the junction contained 12 bases not matched to a gene. Germline V gene data show CDR1 as MNHNS and CDR2 as SASEGT. The CDR3 protein is CASRRGAGDYEQYF. In DNA form, the CDR3 reads TGTGCCTCCCGGCGGGGGGCGGGGGACTACGAGCAGTACTTC.

This rearrangement joins TRBV5-5 to TRBJ1-5, with TRBD1 matching 9 bases. The CDR3 is made up of 14 amino acids. Germline CDR1 is SGHKS and CDR2 is YYEKEE (reference sequence). Germline trimming cut 2 bases from V and 5 bases from J; bases unmatched to any gene: 2. The CDR3 nucleotides read TGTGCCAGCAGCTTTGACAGGGGGGATCAGCCCCAGCATTTT. It codes for CASSFDRGDQPQHF.

The rearrangement links TRBV19 to TRBJ1-2; D unresolved. The CDR3 totals 13 residues. The V end lost 7 bases, the J end lost 0 bases, and 9 bases lay between the germline ends. The germline V gene has CDR1 LNHDA and CDR2 SQIVND (reference sequence). This CDR3 is CASTPSTNYGYTF. As DNA, the CDR3 is TGTGCCAGTACTCCGAGCACTAACTATGGCTACACCTTC. The full variable domain, in which reference TRBV19 and TRBJ1-2 provide the parts outside the CDR3, is DGGITQSPKYLFRKEGQNVTLSCEQNLNHDAMYWYRQDPGQGLRLIYYSQIVNDFQKGDIAEGYSVSREKKESFPLTVTSAQKNPTAFYLCASTPSTNYGYTFGSGTRLTVV.

The chain combines TRBV25-1 with TRBJ1-2; TRBD1 might be the D (6 bases). The V and J ends lost 3 bases and 5 bases respectively, with 16 bases between them. Looked up from germline, CDR1 is MGHDK and CDR2 is SYGVNS. The CDR3 consists of 15 residues. The CDR3 protein is CASSEWGQGMYGYTF. The CDR3 nucleotides read TGTGCCAGCAGTGAGTGGGGGCAAGGGATGTATGGCTACACCTTC.

The chain combines TRBV6-1 with TRBJ1-5; TRBD1 matches 7 bases. J was trimmed by 4 bases and V by 4 bases; bases with no gene match: 7. There are 15 residues in the CDR3. In germline, CDR1 is MNHNS, CDR2 SASEGT. The CDR3 loop is CASSGGTADNQPQHF. CDR3 coding DNA: TGTGCCAGCAGTGGAGGGACAGCCGATAATCAGCCCCAGCATTTT.

V and J are TRBV10-3 and TRBJ1-1, with D uncertain. CDR3 length equals 14 residues. The V end was cut by 10 bases, the J end by 0 bases, with 15 bases between. CDR1 is ENHRY, CDR2 SYGVKD, per germline. The DNA of the CDR3 is TGTGCCACCAAATTAGGGAGTATGAACACTGAAGCTTTCTTT. Protein product: CATKLGSMNTEAFF.

This sequence joins TRBV4-3 and TRBJ1-4; 7 bases are a match to TRBD1. There are 16 residues in the CDR3. Looked up from germline, CDR1 is LGHNA and CDR2 is YSLEER. V gave up 1 base and J gave up 4 bases; unmatched junction bases: 6. CDR3 sequence (DNA): TGCGCCAGCAGCCAAGGAGGGACAGCGATTAATGAAAAACTGTTTTTT. This sequence encodes CASSQGGTAINEKLFF.

The CDR3 is CASSFGTDTQYF. CDR3 nucleotides: TGCGCCAGCAGCTTCGGTACAGATACGCAGTATTTT. The gene calls are TRBV5-1 and TRBJ2-3, with D hard to call. CDR3 length: 12 amino acids. Germline V gives CDR1 SGHRS, CDR2 YFSETQ. V was pared by 2 bases and J by 3 bases, with 4 bases between.

This chain uses TRBV7-3 with TRBJ2-1; 8 bases map to TRBD2. The CDR3 runs 17 residues. V lost 5 bases to trimming and J lost 0 bases; unmatched junction nucleotides: 9. Germline-derived CDR1 and CDR2 are SGHTA and FQGTGA. CDR3 bases: TGTGCCAGCAGCCAGGGTTTAGCGGGGAGCTCCTACAATGAGCAGTTCTTC. This codes for CASSQGLAGSSYNEQFF.

The V and J genes are TRBV7-9 and TRBJ2-1, with D maybe TRBD1 (5 bases). Germline V gene data show CDR1 as SEHNR and CDR2 as FQNEAQ (reference sequence). V was shortened by 6 bases and J by 7 bases, with 22 bases between the two germline ends. The CDR3 totals 16 residues. Here the CDR3 DNA reads TGTGCCAGCAGGTTCGGTACCAGGGAATCGCAAAATGAGCAGTTCTTC. This sequence encodes CASRFGTRESQNEQFF. The full variable domain, completed using reference TRBV7-9 and TRBJ2-1, is DTGVSQNPRHKITKRGQNVTFRCDPISEHNRLYWYRQTLGQGPEFLTYFQNEAQLEKSRLLSDRFSAERPKGSFSTLEIQRTEQGDSAMYLCASRFGTRESQNEQFFGPGTRLTVL.

This chain connects TRBV6-6 to TRBJ1-4; no firm D call. This CDR3 comprises 15 residues. Germline CDR1 and CDR2: MNHNY and SVGAGI (reference sequence). V lost 0 bases and J 8 bases, leaving 13 bases between the germline ends. CDR3 bases: TGTGCCAGCAGTTACTCATCCCTGGAGTGGGAAAAACTGTTTTTT. Its translation: CASSYSSLEWEKLFF.